Below, one T cell receptor (beta chain) is given with its context. The sample belongs to a study of T-cell memory formation after mild COVID-19. Study-level background: Largely donor-specific sequence clusters came from a couple of donors.

Using its own MiXCR run on the 5' RACE reads, TCRdb lists one record per CDR3 protein. Among about 400,000 distinct CDR3 sequences listed, approximately 15% were seen once. The material sequenced was PBMCs or a T cell subset sorted from them (not recorded which). The clonotype comes from a young man who had mild COVID-19 (a few samples of this study predate the infection). Cell type and time point are not known.

CDR3 sequence reads: CASSLVRWRHWVAEPSGNTIYF. In DNA, the CDR3 is TGTGCCAGCAGCTTAGTCCGGTGGCGACACTGGGTTGCTGAGCCATCTGGAAACACCATATATTTT. This chain links TRBV7-9 with TRBJ1-3; no reliable D call. CDR1 SEHNR and CDR2 FQNEAQ come from the germline V gene (reference sequence). Trimming took off 1 base at V and 1 base at J, with 29 bases between the two ends. The CDR3 spans 22 residues.